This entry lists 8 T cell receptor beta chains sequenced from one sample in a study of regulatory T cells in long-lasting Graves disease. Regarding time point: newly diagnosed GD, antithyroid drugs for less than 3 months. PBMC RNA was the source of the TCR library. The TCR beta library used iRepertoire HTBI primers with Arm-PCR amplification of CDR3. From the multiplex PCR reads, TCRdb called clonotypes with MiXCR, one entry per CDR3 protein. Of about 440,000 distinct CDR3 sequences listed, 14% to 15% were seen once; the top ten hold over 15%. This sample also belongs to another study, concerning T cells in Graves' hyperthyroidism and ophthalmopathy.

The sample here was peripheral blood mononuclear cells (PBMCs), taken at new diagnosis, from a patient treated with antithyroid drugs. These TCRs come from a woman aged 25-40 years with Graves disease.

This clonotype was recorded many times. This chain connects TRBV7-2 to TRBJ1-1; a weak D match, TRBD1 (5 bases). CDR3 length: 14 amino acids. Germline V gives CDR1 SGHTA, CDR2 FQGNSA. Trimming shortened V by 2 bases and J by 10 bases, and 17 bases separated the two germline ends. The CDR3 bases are TGTGCCAGCAGCTTAAATGGACGTGACGGGGCAGCTTTCTTT. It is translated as CASSLNGRDGAAFF. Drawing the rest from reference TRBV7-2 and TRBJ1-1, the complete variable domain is GAGVSQSPSNKVTEKGKDVELRCDPISGHTALYWYRQSLGQGLEFLIYFQGNSAPDKSGLPSDRFSAERTGGSVSTLTIQRTQQEDSAVYLCASSLNGRDGAAFFGQGTRLTVV.

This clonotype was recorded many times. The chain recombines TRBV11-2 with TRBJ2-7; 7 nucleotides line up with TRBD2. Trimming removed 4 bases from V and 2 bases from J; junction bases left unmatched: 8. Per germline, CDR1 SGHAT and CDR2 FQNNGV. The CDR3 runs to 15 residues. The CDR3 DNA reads TGTGCCAGCAGCTCGAACCCTAGCGGAGCCTACGAGCAGTACTTC. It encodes CASSSNPSGAYEQYF.

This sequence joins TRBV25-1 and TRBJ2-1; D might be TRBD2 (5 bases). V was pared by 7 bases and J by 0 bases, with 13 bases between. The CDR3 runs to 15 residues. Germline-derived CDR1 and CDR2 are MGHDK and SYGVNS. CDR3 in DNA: TGTGCCAGCAATGGCGGGTCGAGCTCCTACAATGAGCAGTTCTTC. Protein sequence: CASNGGSSSYNEQFF.

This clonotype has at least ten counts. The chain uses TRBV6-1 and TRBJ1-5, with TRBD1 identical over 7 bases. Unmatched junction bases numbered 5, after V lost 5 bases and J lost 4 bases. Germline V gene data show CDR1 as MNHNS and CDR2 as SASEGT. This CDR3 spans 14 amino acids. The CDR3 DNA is TGTGCCAGCAGTACAGGGGAAGCAAATCAGCCCCAGCATTTT. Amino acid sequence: CASSTGEANQPQHF.

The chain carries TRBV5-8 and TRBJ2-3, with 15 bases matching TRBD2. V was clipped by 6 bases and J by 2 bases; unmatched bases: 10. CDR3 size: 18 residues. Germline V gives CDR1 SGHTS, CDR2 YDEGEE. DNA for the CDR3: TGTGCCAGCACTAAAACAGGACTAGCGGGGGGGAACACAGATACGCAGTATTTT. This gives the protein CASTKTGLAGGNTDTQYF.

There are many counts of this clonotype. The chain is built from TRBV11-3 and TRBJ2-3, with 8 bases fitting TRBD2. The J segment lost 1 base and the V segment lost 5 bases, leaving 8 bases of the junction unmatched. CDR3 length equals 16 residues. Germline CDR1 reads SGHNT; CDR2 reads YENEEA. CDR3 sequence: CASSPRAGDGTDTQYF. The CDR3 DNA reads TGTGCCAGCAGCCCACGAGCGGGAGACGGCACAGATACGCAGTATTTT.

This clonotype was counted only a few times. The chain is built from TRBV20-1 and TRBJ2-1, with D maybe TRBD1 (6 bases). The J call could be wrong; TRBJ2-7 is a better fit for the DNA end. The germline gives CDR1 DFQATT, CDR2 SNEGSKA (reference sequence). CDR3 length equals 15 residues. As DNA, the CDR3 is TGCAGTGCTGGCGGCACAGGGAGTAAAGCCTACGAGCAGTACTTC. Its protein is CSAGGTGSKAYEQYF.

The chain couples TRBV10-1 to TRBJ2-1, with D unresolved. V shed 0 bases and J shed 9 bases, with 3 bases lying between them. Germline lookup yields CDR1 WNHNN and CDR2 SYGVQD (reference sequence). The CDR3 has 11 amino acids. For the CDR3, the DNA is TGCGCCAGCAGTGAGTCTAGTGAGCAGTTCTTC. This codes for CASSESSEQFF.